The sample holds one count of the clone carrying this TCR beta chain. The data are from a study of blood T cell repertoires in COVID-19. Study at large: T cells, B-cell-depleted T cells, or PBMCs provided the cDNA or gDNA that served as material.

The length of the CDR3 is 15 residues. Germline V gene lookup returns CDR1 SGHTA and CDR2 FQGTGA. V was clipped by 5 bases and J by 0 bases; unmatched bases: 5. Data came from immunoSEQ multiplex PCR; TCRdb stores just in-frame clones and leaves some out. The sample records a few hundred thousand clones, under 90% being singletons. The sequencing sample was made of peripheral blood. The TCR originated in a man aged 45 to 65 with acute or convalescent COVID-19. This rearrangement joins TRBV7-3 to TRBJ1-1; 8 positions match TRBD1. The CDR3 bases are TGTGCCAGCAGCGCCAAACAGGGGGTGAACACTGAAGCTTTCTTT. It specifies CASSAKQGVNTEAFF.